Listed below are T cell receptor beta chains from one sample, sequenced in a study of blood T cells in healthy people across ages. Each CDR3 protein is one row after TCRdb ran MiXCR on the 5' RACE reads. Of around 1.5 million distinct CDR3 sequences detected, roughly 40% appear once; the ten largest clones hold 6.5% to 10%. Sequencing input: blood. These TCRs come from a woman younger than 35 in good health. Both conserved end residues are part of each CDR3. A D gene is named only where the DNA matches it firmly. Not all rows give a size; the values are once, few, many and, for expanded clones, a class.

TRBV28,TRBJ1-4,.,.,CASTGAGGSKKLFF,TGTGCCAGCACCGGCGCCGGAGGCTCGAAAAAACTGTTTTTT
TRBV4-1,TRBJ2-1,few,.,CASSETLGNEQFF,TGCGCCAGCAGCGAGACATTGGGGAATGAGCAGTTCTTC
TRBV24-1,TRBJ2-7,few,TRBD2,CATSDPRTSGGGYNEQYF,TGTGCCACCAGTGATCCCCGGACTAGCGGGGGGGGGTACAATGAGCAGTACTTC
TRBV10-3,TRBJ1-2,many,.,CAISDGLNYGYTF,TGTGCCATCAGTGATGGACTTAACTATGGCTACACCTTC
TRBV12-3/TRBV12-4,TRBJ1-4,.,.,CASRDSNEKLFF,TGTGCCAGCAGGGACAGCAATGAAAAACTGTTTTTT
TRBV5-1,TRBJ2-1,few,TRBD2,CASSPGTSGAMQFF,TGCGCCAGCAGTCCCGGGACTAGCGGGGCTATGCAGTTCTTC
TRBV6-5,TRBJ2-2,few,TRBD1,CASSYSGGTGELFF,TGTGCCAGCAGCTACTCAGGGGGCACCGGGGAGCTGTTTTTT
TRBV4-2,TRBJ2-7,.,TRBD2,CASSQSAGASGEQYF,TGTGCCAGCAGCCAATCAGCGGGAGCAAGCGGCGAGCAGTACTTC
TRBV7-2,TRBJ1-2,few,TRBD1,CASSPTGTGIFGYTF,TGTGCCAGCAGCCCGACCGGGACAGGGATTTTTGGGTACACCTTC
TRBV5-1,TRBJ1-5,few,.,CASSPEGYSNQPQHF,TGCGCCAGCAGCCCAGAGGGGTACAGCAATCAGCCCCAGCATTTT
TRBV7-9,TRBJ1-4,.,.,CASSPLSDTMFF,TGTGCCAGCAGCCCTCTCTCGGATACGATGTTTTTT
TRBV7-7,TRBJ2-7,.,TRBD2,CASSRLAGEGYEQYF,TGTGCTAGCAGCAGACTAGCGGGTGAAGGCTACGAGCAGTACTTC
TRBV2,TRBJ2-7,.,TRBD2,CASRPIAGVSYEQYF,TGTGCCAGCAGACCAATAGCGGGAGTCTCCTACGAGCAGTACTTC
TRBV12-3/TRBV12-4,TRBJ2-5,.,TRBD2,CASSLWRSSGGVQETQYF,TGTGCCAGCAGTTTATGGAGGTCTAGCGGGGGGGTTCAAGAGACCCAGTACTTC
TRBV7-2,TRBJ1-2,.,.,CASSSGYIF,TGTGCCAGCAGCTCCGGCTACATCTTC
TRBV6-6,TRBJ1-1,.,.,CASSHHRTAMNTEAFF,TGTGCCAGCAGTCACCACCGGACAGCCATGAACACTGAAGCTTTCTTT
TRBV6-4,TRBJ2-2,.,.,CASSPQDPTGELFF,TGTGCCAGCAGTCCACAGGACCCTACCGGGGAGCTGTTTTTT
TRBV5-1,TRBJ2-5,.,TRBD1,CASSSQQGGSKVWETQYF,TGCGCCAGCAGCAGTCAACAGGGGGGATCGAAAGTCTGGGAGACCCAGTACTTC
TRBV7-2,TRBJ2-7,few,.,CASSLAFGGGYEYF,TGTGCCAGCAGCTTAGCTTTCGGTGGGGGGTACGAGTACTTC
TRBV25-1,TRBJ1-2,.,TRBD1,CASREAGGTNGYTF,TGTGCCAGCAGGGAGGCAGGGGGCACGAATGGCTACACCTTC
TRBV12-3/TRBV12-4,TRBJ2-5,.,TRBD1,CASSPRTGAPYRETQYF,TGTGCCAGCAGTCCCAGGACAGGCGCCCCGTACCGAGAGACCCAGTACTTC
TRBV27,TRBJ1-2,.,.,CASSPSLGGYTF,TGTGCCAGCAGCCCCAGCCTAGGGGGCTACACCTTC
TRBV2,TRBJ2-5,.,.,CASSVSPWEQYF,TGTGCCAGCAGTGTGTCCCCTTGGGAGCAGTACTTC
TRBV29-1,TRBJ2-5,few,TRBD2,CSVVFVGGLETQYF,TGCAGCGTTGTCTTCGTCGGGGGGTTGGAGACCCAGTACTTC
TRBV5-6,TRBJ1-1,few,TRBD1,CATDRGPTTAFF,TGTGCCACCGACAGGGGTCCAACAACGGCTTTCTTT
TRBV5-1,TRBJ2-3,few,TRBD2,CASSLTGGHLPDTQYF,TGCGCCAGCAGCTTAACGGGAGGACACCTACCAGATACGCAGTATTTT
TRBV10-3,TRBJ2-2,few,.,CAISGVHTAGELFF,TGTGCCATCAGTGGGGTCCATACCGCCGGGGAGCTGTTTTTT
TRBV5-1,TRBJ2-1,.,TRBD2,CASSLARTSGGASNEQFF,TGCGCCAGCAGCTTGGCCCGGACTAGCGGGGGGGCGAGCAATGAGCAGTTCTTC
TRBV4-1,TRBJ1-5,many,.,CASSQGQGNQPQHF,TGTGCCAGCAGCCAAGGCCAGGGCAATCAGCCCCAGCATTTT
TRBV11-2,TRBJ2-5,few,TRBD2,CASSVAGTKTGEQYF,TGTGCCAGCAGCGTCGCCGGGACTAAAACGGGGGAGCAGTACTTC
TRBV4-2,TRBJ2-3,.,TRBD2,CASSPSIAGALSPTDTQYF,TGTGCCAGCAGCCCATCCATAGCGGGAGCACTAAGCCCCACAGATACGCAGTATTTT
TRBV30,TRBJ2-2,.,TRBD2,CAWVPSSGGNTGELFF,TGTGCCTGGGTCCCGTCTAGCGGGGGGAACACCGGGGAGCTGTTTTTT
TRBV7-3,TRBJ2-1,.,TRBD2,CASSLSAGGRSEQFF,TGTGCCAGCAGCTTGTCGGCGGGGGGGCGGAGTGAGCAGTTCTTC
TRBV10-3,TRBJ2-2,.,.,CANSGTNGELFF,TGTGCCAACAGCGGGACAAACGGGGAGCTGTTTTTT
TRBV5-1,TRBJ2-7,.,.,CASSLALPYVQYF,TGCGCCAGCAGCTTGGCCCTACCGTACGTGCAGTACTTC
TRBV28,TRBJ2-7,few,.,CASSWQGYEQYF,TGTGCCAGCAGTTGGCAGGGCTACGAGCAGTACTTC
TRBV6-6,TRBJ1-4,few,TRBD1,CASNGQGAGIKEKLFF,TGTGCCAGCAATGGACAGGGAGCGGGAATTAAGGAAAAACTGTTTTTT
TRBV12-3/TRBV12-4,TRBJ2-3,.,TRBD2,CASSRTTRGGQHTQYF,TGTGCCAGCAGTCGGACTACGCGGGGGGGCCAGCATACGCAGTATTTT
TRBV20-1,TRBJ2-1,once,.,CSARAQTWNNNEQFF,TGCAGTGCTCGGGCCCAGACTTGGAATAACAATGAGCAGTTCTTC
TRBV12-3/TRBV12-4,TRBJ2-4,.,TRBD2,CASTTGGLGYNEQYF,TGTGCCAGCACCACGGGGGGGCTAGGGTACAATGAGCAGTACTTC
TRBV2,TRBJ2-1,.,TRBD2,CASSDGTSGSRAQFF,TGTGCCAGCAGTGACGGGACTAGCGGGAGTAGAGCGCAGTTCTTC
TRBV2,TRBJ1-1,few,.,CAKHIIRQAFEAFF,TGTGCCAAACATATCATACGACAGGCCTTTGAAGCTTTCTTT
TRBV24-1,TRBJ2-7,few,.,CATSDLQGHEQYF,TGTGCCACCAGTGATTTGCAAGGGCACGAGCAGTACTTC
TRBV4-1,TRBJ1-1,once,.,CASSPAGGKNTEAFF,TGCGCCAGCAGCCCAGCGGGCGGGAAAAACACTGAAGCTTTCTTT
TRBV27,TRBJ1-6,.,TRBD1,CARNTLSFRGRGSPLHF,TGTGCCAGGAACACGCTTTCCTTCAGGGGGCGAGGATCACCCCTCCACTTT
TRBV4-2,TRBJ1-2,many,TRBD1,CASSQDSGQDRGYTF,TGTGCCAGCAGCCAAGATTCTGGACAGGACCGTGGCTACACCTTC
TRBV2,TRBJ2-3,few,TRBD1,CASRVTGAADTQYF,TGTGCCAGCAGGGTGACAGGGGCAGCAGATACGCAGTATTTT